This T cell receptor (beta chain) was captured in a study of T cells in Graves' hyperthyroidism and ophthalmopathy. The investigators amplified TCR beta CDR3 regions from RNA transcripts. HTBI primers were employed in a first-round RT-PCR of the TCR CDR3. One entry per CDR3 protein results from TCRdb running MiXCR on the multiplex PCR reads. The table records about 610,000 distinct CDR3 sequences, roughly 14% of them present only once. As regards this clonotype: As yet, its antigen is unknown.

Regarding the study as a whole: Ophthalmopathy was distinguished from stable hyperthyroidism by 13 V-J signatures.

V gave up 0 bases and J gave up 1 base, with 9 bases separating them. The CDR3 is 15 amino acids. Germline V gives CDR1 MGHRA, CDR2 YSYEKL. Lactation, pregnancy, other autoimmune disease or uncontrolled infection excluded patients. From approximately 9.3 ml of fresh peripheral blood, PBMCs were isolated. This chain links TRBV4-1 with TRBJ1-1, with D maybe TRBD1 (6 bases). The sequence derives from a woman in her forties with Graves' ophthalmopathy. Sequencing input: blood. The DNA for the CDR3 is TGCGCCAGCAGCCAAGAACCGGGGGCGAACACTGAAGCTTTCTTT. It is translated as CASSQEPGANTEAFF.